This section outlines one T cell receptor (beta chain) sequence together with its context. The assay was immunoSEQ multiplex PCR, and TCRdb's table has in-frame clones only and misses some. The sample lists about 140,000 clones; approximately 93% were seen once. The data stem from a study of T cell responses to AZD1222 COVID-19 vaccine. The sequenced sample was peripheral blood, obtained after recovery from COVID-19. The source is an adult who had recovered from COVID-19.

The CDR3 nucleotides read TGTGCCAGCAGTGAACGCGGTCCAGCAGATACGCAGTATTTT. Protein: CASSERGPADTQYF. The J gene is TRBJ2-3, the V gene TRBV6-1, with D uncertain. Germline CDR1 is MNHNS and CDR2 is SASEGT. Trimming removed 2 bases from V and 4 bases from J, with 10 bases in between. The CDR3 covers 14 residues.